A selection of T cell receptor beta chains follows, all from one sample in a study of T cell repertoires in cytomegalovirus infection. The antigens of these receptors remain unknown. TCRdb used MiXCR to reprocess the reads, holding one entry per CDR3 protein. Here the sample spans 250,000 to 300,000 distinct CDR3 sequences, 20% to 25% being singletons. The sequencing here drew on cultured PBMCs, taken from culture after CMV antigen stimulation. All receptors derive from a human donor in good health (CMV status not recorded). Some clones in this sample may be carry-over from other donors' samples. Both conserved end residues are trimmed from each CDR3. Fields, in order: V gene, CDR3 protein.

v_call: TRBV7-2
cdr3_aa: ASSRDFSNQETQY

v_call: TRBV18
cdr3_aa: ASSMSRNYEQY

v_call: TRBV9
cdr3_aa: ASSVGLASYNEQF

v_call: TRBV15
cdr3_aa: ATSRSSGISETQY

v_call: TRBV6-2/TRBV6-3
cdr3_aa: ASSYPGTSGRVSSSYNEQF

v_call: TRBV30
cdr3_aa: AWSVQGGGYT

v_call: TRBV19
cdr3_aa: ASSAGLNQPQH

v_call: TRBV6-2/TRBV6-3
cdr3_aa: ASKNAGLAGELF

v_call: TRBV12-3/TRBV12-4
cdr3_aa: ASSLGDSGITDTQY

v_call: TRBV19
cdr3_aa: ASSIATDAPQH

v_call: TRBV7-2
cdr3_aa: ASGLPPNYGYT